This TCR beta chain came from a study of control samples from healthy donors and cancer patients. Repertoires were generated with immunoSEQ multiplex PCR, while TCRdb's copy carries only in-frame clones and drops some. Of under 85,000 clones listed, 90% to 95% are singletons. J gave up 1 base and V 0 bases, and 4 bases lay outside the gene matches. Germline loops: CDR1 LGHNA, CDR2 YNFKEQ. This CDR3 is 16 amino acids long. Material: blood. The J gene is TRBJ1-1, the V gene TRBV4-2, with 8 bases that match TRBD1. This sequence was found in a woman in her forties in good health. The CDR3 sequence is CASSQDPGTGNTEAFF. The CDR3 nucleotides read TGTGCCAGCAGCCAAGACCCCGGGACAGGGAACACTGAAGCTTTCTTT.